The next 22 T cell receptor beta chains were all read from a single sample in a study of cytomegalovirus exposure and HLA in healthy donors. Researchers ran the PCR with 60 Vbeta and 13 Jbeta primers. This table comes from immunoSEQ multiplex PCR, and its TCRdb copy is limited to in-frame clones, with some not included. The table has roughly 130,000 clones, 80% seen once; the top ten hold 1%. Specimen: PBMCs. The receptors were gathered from a man between 35 and 55 years old in good health and CMV-seronegative.

CDR3 region: CASSPGRRGTEAFF. CDR3 DNA: TGTGCCAGCAGCCCAGGGCGGCGGGGCACTGAAGCTTTCTTT. The chain has TRBV13 and TRBJ1-1; TRBD1 might be the D (5 bases). The CDR3 contains 14 residues. CDR1 is PRHDT, CDR2 FYEKMQ, per germline (reference sequence). V dropped 5 bases and J dropped 4 bases, with 14 bases sitting between them.

The chain joins TRBV6-1 to TRBJ1-3; the D is unclear. The V end lost 4 bases, the J end lost 0 bases, and 10 bases lay between the germline ends. The CDR3 extends over 15 amino acids. Germline CDR1 reads MNHNS; CDR2 reads SASEGT. The chain's CDR3 is CASSADGGSGNTIYF. The CDR3 nucleotides read TGTGCCAGCAGTGCGGACGGAGGCTCTGGAAACACCATATATTTT.

The gene calls are TRBV10-3 and TRBJ1-1; 7 nucleotides align to TRBD1. Germline loops: CDR1 ENHRY, CDR2 SYGVKD. This CDR3 is 12 amino acids long. The J segment lost 5 bases and the V segment lost 11 bases, leaving 8 bases of the junction unmatched. Here the CDR3 reads CASQGSGTEAFF. Here the CDR3 DNA reads TGTGCCTCACAGGGGTCGGGAACTGAAGCTTTCTTT.

The chain recombines TRBV6-5 with TRBJ2-3; TRBD1 agrees at 8 bases. Germline CDR1 reads MNHEY; CDR2 reads SVGAGI. V dropped 6 bases and J dropped 2; count of bases not matched to a gene: 7. This CDR3 contains 15 residues. The DNA for the CDR3 is TGTGCCAGCAGATCCGGGACAGGATACACAGATACGCAGTATTTT. Translated, it gives CASRSGTGYTDTQYF.

The chain employs TRBV5-1 and TRBJ2-1; D gene uncertain. Trimming took 0 bases from V and 11 from J, leaving 21 bases between them. CDR1 and CDR2 (germline): SGHRS, YFSETQ. CDR3 size: 16 residues. The CDR3 nucleotides read TGCGCCAGCAGCTTGGGACTTCGCCCGCGGAAAATGAAGCAGTTCTTC. Translating gives CASSLGLRPRKMKQFF.

This chain connects TRBV5-6 to TRBJ2-2; D gene ambiguous. The CDR3 has 15 residues. The V end lost 4 bases, the J end lost 2 bases, and 12 bases lay between the germline ends. CDR1 is SGHDT, CDR2 YYEEEE, per germline. CDR3 protein: CASSPDTTNTGELFF. As DNA, the CDR3 is TGTGCCAGCAGCCCTGACACAACCAACACCGGGGAGCTGTTTTTT.

The chain is built from TRBV5-1 and TRBJ1-4; a weak D match, TRBD1 (5 bases). This CDR3 has 15 amino acids. Per the germline V gene, CDR1 is SGHRS and CDR2 is YFSETQ. Trimming removed 3 bases from V and 3 bases from J, with 12 bases in between. The CDR3 spells CASSWQGQANEKLFF. The CDR3 bases are TGCGCCAGCAGCTGGCAGGGTCAGGCTAATGAAAAACTGTTTTTT.

This clone was detected once. The same CDR3 also results from other DNA sequences found in this sample. This rearrangement joins TRBV2 to TRBJ1-5; TRBD1 matches 7 bases. The CDR3 covers 13 residues. The junction had 3 bases not matched to a gene; V was cut back by 6 bases and J by 4 bases. Germline CDR1 SNHLY, CDR2 FYNNEI. The CDR3 region has the DNA TGTGCCAGCAGCACACAGGGGAATCAGCCCCAGCATTTT. Translation gives CASSTQGNQPQHF.

This chain uses TRBV7-3 with TRBJ2-7; TRBD1 matches 9 bases. The CDR3 spans 16 residues. Looked up from germline, CDR1 is SGHTA and CDR2 is FQGTGA. V lost 0 bases and J lost 5; bases outside the gene matches: 8. This CDR3 is CASSLTGGTGLNEQYF. Here the CDR3 DNA reads TGTGCCAGCAGCTTAACAGGGGGGACAGGGCTAAACGAGCAGTACTTC.

This clone showed up just once. V usage is TRBV7-9 and J usage is TRBJ1-1, with a weak D call TRBD1 (6 bases). The V end lost 5 bases, the J end lost 2 bases, and 9 bases lay between the germline ends. This CDR3 has 13 residues. CDR1 is SEHNR and CDR2 is FQNEAQ in the germline V gene (reference sequence). CDR3 sequence reads: CASSRGHNTEAFF. CDR3 DNA sequence: TGTGCCAGCAGCCGGGGACACAACACTGAAGCTTTCTTT.

V gene TRBV5-1 combines with J gene TRBJ2-1; 7 nucleotides agree with TRBD2. The CDR3 has 15 residues. Losses at the gene ends were 5 bases for V and 7 bases for J; bases not matched to a gene: 12. Germline CDR1 is SGHRS and CDR2 is YFSETQ. Here the CDR3 reads CASRPPGLPQNEQFF. CDR3 nucleotide sequence: TGCGCCAGCAGGCCTCCGGGACTACCTCAGAATGAGCAGTTCTTC.

This clone was observed a handful of times. This rearrangement joins TRBV4-1 to TRBJ2-1; TRBD2 agrees at 8 bases. CDR3 size: 15 residues. The J segment lost 8 bases and the V segment lost 4 bases, leaving 10 bases of the junction unmatched. Germline lookup yields CDR1 MGHRA and CDR2 YSYEKL. CDR3 sequence reads: CASSLGTRFGDEQFF. CDR3 bases: TGCGCCAGCAGCCTTGGGACTAGATTTGGGGATGAGCAGTTCTTC.

The chain employs TRBV5-1 and TRBJ2-5, with D tentatively TRBD1 (5 bases). Germline CDR1 SGHRS, CDR2 YFSETQ. The CDR3 sequence is 14 residues long. V was cut by 1 base and J by 1 base, with 8 bases left in between. CDR3 DNA sequence: TGCGCCAGCAGCTTGCCGGACACCCAAGAGACCCAGTACTTC. Translating gives CASSLPDTQETQYF.

The chain joins TRBV5-5 to TRBJ2-7, with 9 bases that match TRBD2. The CDR3 has 16 residues. CDR1 and CDR2 from the germline V gene are SGHKS and YYEKEE (reference sequence). Trimming removed 0 bases from V and 2 bases from J; junction bases left unmatched: 6. The CDR3 nucleotides are TGTGCCAGCAGCTTGGGGCAACTAGCGGGCGCCTACGAGCAGTACTTC. Translating gives CASSLGQLAGAYEQYF.

The V call is TRBV29-1, the J call TRBJ1-3; D uncertain. Germline CDR1 and CDR2: SQVTM and ANQGSEA. The CDR3 totals 14 residues. Trimming pared 6 bases from V and 1 base from J, leaving 13 bases between. Written as DNA, the CDR3 is TGCAGCGTACGACACGAAAATTCTGGAAACACCATATATTTT. It codes for CSVRHENSGNTIYF.

This chain links TRBV25-1 with TRBJ1-6; D is perhaps TRBD1 (5 bases). CDR3 length equals 15 residues. Germline V gives CDR1 MGHDK, CDR2 SYGVNS. The V and J ends lost 6 bases and 5 bases respectively, with 14 bases between them. The CDR3 region has the DNA TGTGCCAGCAGCTCCGGGACTCAGAATAATTCACCCCTCCACTTT. It encodes CASSSGTQNNSPLHF.

This chain links TRBV7-2 with TRBJ2-5, with 9 bases fitting TRBD1. J lost 2 bases, V lost 0 bases, and 1 base had no gene match. Germline V gene sequence: CDR1 SGHTA, CDR2 FQGNSA. This CDR3 spans 15 amino acids. The CDR3 reads CASSLAGTGQETQYF. The CDR3 coding sequence is TGTGCCAGCAGCTTAGCCGGGACAGGGCAAGAGACCCAGTACTTC.

The J gene is TRBJ1-5, the V gene TRBV7-6, with D unresolved. CDR3 length equals 13 residues. Per the germline V gene, CDR1 is SGHVS and CDR2 is FNYEAQ. The germline V and J ends were trimmed by 0 bases and 4 bases, with 4 bases remaining between them. CDR3 DNA: TGTGCCAGCAGCTTAGCGCGAAATCAGCCCCAGCATTTT. This translates into CASSLARNQPQHF.

The chain is built from TRBV5-6 and TRBJ2-3; 7 bases map to TRBD1. CDR1 is SGHDT, CDR2 YYEEEE, per germline. V gave up 0 bases and J gave up 3 bases; unmatched junction bases: 4. This CDR3 has 15 residues. This CDR3 is CASSLVSGGTDTQYF. CDR3 nucleotides: TGTGCCAGCAGCTTGGTTTCAGGGGGAACAGATACGCAGTATTTT.

The chain carries TRBV6-5 and TRBJ1-5, with D hard to call. The CDR3 has 15 amino acids. V was cut by 5 bases and J by 6 bases, with 17 bases left in between. Germline CDR1 MNHEY, CDR2 SVGAGI. The CDR3 DNA reads as TGTGCCAGCAGTGCAACAGCGGTATCCAGTCAGCCCCAGCATTTT. Protein: CASSATAVSSQPQHF.

This clone was counted between two and nine times. This chain links TRBV10-1 with TRBJ2-1; 10 positions match TRBD2. V was clipped by 8 bases and J by 9 bases; unmatched bases: 1. This CDR3 has 11 residues. CDR1 is WNHNN and CDR2 is SYGVQD in the germline V gene (reference sequence). The CDR3 sequence: CASGTSVEQFF. The CDR3 DNA sequence: TGCGCCAGCGGGACTAGCGTTGAGCAGTTCTTC.

V and J are TRBV18 and TRBJ1-3; maybe TRBD1 (5 bases). V was trimmed by 3 bases and J by 0 bases, leaving 15 bases between them. Looked up from germline, CDR1 is KGHSH and CDR2 is LQKENI. The length of the CDR3 is 17 residues. The CDR3 sequence is CASSPLSKGSSGNTIYF. Written as DNA, the CDR3 is TGTGCCAGCTCACCCCTCTCGAAGGGGTCCTCTGGAAACACCATATATTTT.